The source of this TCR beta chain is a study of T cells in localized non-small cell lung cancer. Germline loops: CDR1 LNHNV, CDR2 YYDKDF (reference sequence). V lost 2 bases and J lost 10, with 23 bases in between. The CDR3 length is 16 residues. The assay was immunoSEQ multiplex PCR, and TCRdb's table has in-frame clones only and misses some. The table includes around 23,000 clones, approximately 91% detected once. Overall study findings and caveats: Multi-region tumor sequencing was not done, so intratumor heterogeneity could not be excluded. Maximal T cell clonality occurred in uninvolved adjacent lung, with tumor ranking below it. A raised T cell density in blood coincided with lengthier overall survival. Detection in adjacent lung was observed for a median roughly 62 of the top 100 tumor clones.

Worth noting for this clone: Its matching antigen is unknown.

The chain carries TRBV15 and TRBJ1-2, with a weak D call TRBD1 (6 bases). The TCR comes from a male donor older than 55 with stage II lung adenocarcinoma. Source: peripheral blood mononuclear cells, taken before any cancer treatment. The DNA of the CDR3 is TGTGCCACCAGCAGAACCACCGGGACACCTATCGTGATCTACACCTTC. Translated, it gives CATSRTTGTPIVIYTF. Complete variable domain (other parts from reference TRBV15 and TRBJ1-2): DAMVIQNPRYQVTQFGKPVTLSCSQTLNHNVMYWYQQKSSQAPKLLFHYYDKDFNNEADTPDNFQSRRPNTSFCFLDIRSPGLGDTAMYLCATSRTTGTPIVIYTFGSGTRLTVV.